The clone carrying this T cell receptor beta chain was seen a single time. Its specificity is not known. CDR1 and CDR2 (germline): SGHNT, YYREEE (reference sequence). Losses at the gene ends were 2 bases for V and 2 bases for J; bases not matched to a gene: 5. This CDR3 has 15 residues. This sample was included in a study of T cell responses to AZD1222 COVID-19 vaccine. Across the whole study: Second-dose schedules of about 4 or about 12 weeks were combined.

Measured with immunoSEQ multiplex PCR; TCRdb has only the in-frame clones, and not every one. The repertoire holds about 120,000 clones, with approximately 92% as singletons. Study-level results: Nearly half of spike-specific TCRs reportedly target unmutated variant regions. Rises in breadth and depth of Spike-specific TCRs came after two AZD1222 doses.

This material consisted of peripheral blood, taken on day 0 of AZD1222 vaccination. This rearrangement joins TRBV5-4 to TRBJ2-5; 8 nucleotides agree with TRBD2. This receptor was obtained from an adult in good health. CDR3 sequence: CASSFLAGTQETQYF. The CDR3 region has the DNA TGTGCCAGCAGCTTTCTAGCGGGTACACAAGAGACCCAGTACTTC.